This T cell receptor beta chain was sequenced in a study of cytomegalovirus exposure and HLA in healthy donors. This CDR3 has 14 residues. The germline gives CDR1 MDHEN, CDR2 SYDVKM. Deletions cut 8 bases from V and 7 bases from J, with 15 bases between. Method: immunoSEQ multiplex PCR; TCRdb's copy keeps in-frame clones and lacks some. The sample contains roughly 250,000 clones, 80% to 90% of which appear only once. Input material: PBMCs. The rearrangement joins TRBV28 to TRBJ1-6; a possible D gene is TRBD1 (5 bases). The receptor was derived from a man younger than 30 in good health and CMV-seronegative. The CDR3 loop reads CASGRGNVNSPLHF. The CDR3 bases are TGTGCCAGCGGCCGGGGGAACGTAAATTCACCCCTCCACTTT.